The next 7 T cell receptor beta chains were all read from a single sample in a study of blood T cell repertoires in COVID-19 (dated by TCRdb to 2020 to 2022). Library preparation used the immunoSEQ multiplex PCR assay. TCRdb carries this immuneACCESS record with in-frame sequences only. Its versions omit some clonotypes, under half of them owing to an unresolved V gene in the studies checked, with the rest unexplained. Recorded for this sample are some 210,000 clones; roughly 86% of them occurred a single time. The top ten constitute 6% to 8.5% of the sample. Sequenced: peripheral blood. Receptors were obtained from a woman between 50 and 59 years old with active or convalescent COVID-19.

This rearrangement joins TRBV27 to TRBJ1-4; 9 bases fit TRBD1. Trimming removed 5 bases from V and 5 bases from J; junction bases left unmatched: 18. The CDR3 totals 19 residues. Germline lookup yields CDR1 MNHEY and CDR2 SMNVEV (reference sequence). The CDR3 loop reads CASSPSSGPGQGGNEKLFF. CDR3 nucleotide sequence: TGTGCCAGCAGTCCCTCATCCGGTCCGGGACAGGGTGGGAATGAAAAACTGTTTTTT.

The genes are TRBV6-1 and TRBJ1-1, with D tentatively TRBD1 (6 bases). Trimming pared 1 base from V and 4 bases from J, leaving 13 bases between. Germline values: CDR1 MNHNS, CDR2 SASEGT. CDR3 length: 15 residues. This CDR3 reads CASSEGAGEGTEAFF. The DNA of the CDR3 is TGTGCCAGCAGTGAAGGGGCAGGGGAGGGCACTGAAGCTTTCTTT.

V and J are TRBV6-4 and TRBJ1-4; D is unclear. The germline V gene encodes CDR1 MRHNA and CDR2 SNTAGT. CDR3 length: 14 residues. V was shortened by 0 bases and J by 8 bases, with 10 bases between the two germline ends. CDR3 bases: TGTGCCAGCAGTGACTCGACGACACCCGAAAAACTGTTTTTT. The encoded protein is CASSDSTTPEKLFF.

The CDR3 sequence: CASSEFGGGQETQYF. The CDR3 DNA is TGCGCCAGCAGTGAGTTTGGCGGGGGGCAAGAGACCCAGTACTTC. V and J are TRBV10-2 and TRBJ2-5; 8 bases agree with TRBD2. Germline lookup yields CDR1 WSHSY and CDR2 SAAADI. CDR3 length: 15 amino acids. V was pared by 1 base and J by 2 bases, with 3 bases of the junction left unmatched.

V gene TRBV28 combines with J gene TRBJ2-3, with D possibly TRBD2 on 6 matching bases. V was trimmed by 6 bases and J by 1 base, leaving 14 bases between them. CDR1 is MDHEN, CDR2 SYDVKM, per germline. The CDR3 has 15 amino acids. The CDR3 loop is CASRSGGSGTDTQYF. The CDR3 DNA reads as TGTGCCAGCAGATCCGGGGGAAGCGGCACAGATACGCAGTATTTT.

Here the CDR3 reads CASTVWGQNSPLHF. CDR3 in DNA: TGTGCCAGCACCGTATGGGGACAGAATTCACCCCTCCACTTT. This chain connects TRBV6-5 to TRBJ1-6, with TRBD1 matching over 7 bases. V gave up 7 bases and J gave up 7 bases; unmatched junction bases: 7. The germline CDR1 and CDR2 sequences are MNHEY and SVGAGI. This CDR3 has 14 residues.

The sample holds a few counts of this clone. CDR3 DNA sequence: TGTGCCAGCAGCTTAGAGGGACAGGGCTACACTGAAGCTTTCTTT. It specifies CASSLEGQGYTEAFF. The rearrangement links TRBV7-8 to TRBJ1-1; 9 bases match TRBD1. The CDR3 runs 15 residues. Germline lookup yields CDR1 SGHVS and CDR2 FQNEAQ. V shed 1 base and J 3 bases; nucleotides not matched to a gene: 3.